The text below deals with one T cell receptor beta chain. Antigen specificity is unknown. The researchers produced TCR beta cDNA from roughly 500 ng total RNA with a constant-region primer. Nested multiplex PCR, run for three rounds with slightly modified ARM-PCR, yielded TCR beta libraries. MiXCR was run by TCRdb on the multiplex PCR reads, yielding one entry per CDR3 protein. The profile shows some 190,000 distinct CDR3 sequences, about 60% of them singletons. This sample is part of a study of tumor-infiltrating lymphocytes in primary liver carcinoma. Overall study context: Primary liver carcinomas in the patients were surgically resected.

The study, taken as a whole, reports: The study used bulk unsorted samples and so did not compare CD4+ and CD8+ repertoires.

Both blood RNA, taken from unsorted whole blood, and germline DNA were extracted. Material: peripheral blood. This receptor was obtained from a man aged 35-49 years with primary liver carcinoma and hepatitis B virus infection.

CDR3 in amino acids: CASSPYRGAYEQYF. Here the CDR3 DNA reads TGTGCCAGCAGCCCCTACAGGGGAGCCTACGAGCAGTACTTC. The chain has TRBV11-2 and TRBJ2-7, with 7 bases lining up with TRBD1. Germline V lookup: CDR1 SGHAT, CDR2 FQNNGV. V trimming: 5 bases; J trimming: 2 bases; junction bases outside the gene matches: 6. CDR3 length equals 14 residues.